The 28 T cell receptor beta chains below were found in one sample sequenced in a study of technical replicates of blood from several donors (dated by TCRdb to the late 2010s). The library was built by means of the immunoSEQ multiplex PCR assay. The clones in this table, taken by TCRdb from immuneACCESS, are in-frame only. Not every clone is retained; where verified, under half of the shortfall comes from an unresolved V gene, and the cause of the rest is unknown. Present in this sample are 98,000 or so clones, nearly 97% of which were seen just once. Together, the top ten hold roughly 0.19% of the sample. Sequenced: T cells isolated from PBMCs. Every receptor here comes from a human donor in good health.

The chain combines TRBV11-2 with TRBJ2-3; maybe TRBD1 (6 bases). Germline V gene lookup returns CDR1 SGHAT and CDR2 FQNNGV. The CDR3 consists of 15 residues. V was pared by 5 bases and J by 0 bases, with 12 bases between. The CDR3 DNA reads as TGTGCCAGCAGCCTGGACAGAACTAGCACAGATACGCAGTATTTT. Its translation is CASSLDRTSTDTQYF.

The CDR3 sequence is CAWKSGQHYNSPLHF. In DNA, the CDR3 is TGTGCCTGGAAATCCGGACAGCACTATAATTCACCCCTCCACTTT. The rearrangement links TRBV30 to TRBJ1-6; D possibly corresponds to TRBD1 (6 bases). Germline V gene sequence: CDR1 GTSNPN, CDR2 SVGIG (reference sequence). V was pared by 4 bases and J by 3 bases, with 13 bases between. The CDR3 totals 15 residues.

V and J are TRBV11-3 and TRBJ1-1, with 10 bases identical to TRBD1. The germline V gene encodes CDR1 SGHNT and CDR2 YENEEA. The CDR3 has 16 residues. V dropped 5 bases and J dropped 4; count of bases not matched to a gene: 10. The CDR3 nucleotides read TGTGCCAGCAGCGTGGGGACAGGGGTAATCGGCACTGAAGCTTTCTTT. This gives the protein CASSVGTGVIGTEAFF.

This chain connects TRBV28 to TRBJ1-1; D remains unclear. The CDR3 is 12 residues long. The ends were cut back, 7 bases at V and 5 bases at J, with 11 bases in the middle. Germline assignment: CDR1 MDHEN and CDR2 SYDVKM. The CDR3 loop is CASTHGVTEAFF. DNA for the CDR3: TGTGCCAGCACCCACGGGGTGACTGAAGCTTTCTTT.

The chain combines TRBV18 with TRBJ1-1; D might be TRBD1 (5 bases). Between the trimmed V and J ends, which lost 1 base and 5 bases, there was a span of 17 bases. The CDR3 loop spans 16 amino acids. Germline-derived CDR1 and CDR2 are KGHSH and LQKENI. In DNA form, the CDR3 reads TGTGCCAGCTCACCACAGGCTTTCGGGGGTAGGACTGAAGCTTTCTTT. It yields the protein CASSPQAFGGRTEAFF.

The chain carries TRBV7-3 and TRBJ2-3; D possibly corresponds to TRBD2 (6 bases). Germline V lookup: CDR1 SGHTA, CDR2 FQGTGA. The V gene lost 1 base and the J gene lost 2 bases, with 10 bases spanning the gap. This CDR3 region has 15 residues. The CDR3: CASSLSGGATDTQYF. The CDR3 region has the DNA TGTGCCAGCAGCTTAAGCGGAGGGGCCACAGATACGCAGTATTTT.

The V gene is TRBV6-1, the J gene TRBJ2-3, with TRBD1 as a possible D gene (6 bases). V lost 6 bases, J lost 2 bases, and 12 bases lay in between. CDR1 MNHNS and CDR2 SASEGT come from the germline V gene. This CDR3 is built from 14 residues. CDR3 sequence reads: CASRQTGHTDTQYF. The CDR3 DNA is TGTGCCAGCAGGCAGACAGGTCACACAGATACGCAGTATTTT.

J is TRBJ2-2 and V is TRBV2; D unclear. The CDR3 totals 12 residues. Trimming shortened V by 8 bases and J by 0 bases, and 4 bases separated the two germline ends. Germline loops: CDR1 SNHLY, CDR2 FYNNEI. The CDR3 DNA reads TGTGCCAGCCTCGCGAACACCGGGGAGCTGTTTTTT. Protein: CASLANTGELFF.

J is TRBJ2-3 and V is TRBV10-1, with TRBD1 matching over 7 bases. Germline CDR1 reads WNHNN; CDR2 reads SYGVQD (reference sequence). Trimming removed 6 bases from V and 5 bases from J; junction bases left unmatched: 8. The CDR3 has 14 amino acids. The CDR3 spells CASSDGQAGDTQYF. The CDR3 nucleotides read TGCGCCAGCAGCGATGGACAGGCGGGAGATACGCAGTATTTT.

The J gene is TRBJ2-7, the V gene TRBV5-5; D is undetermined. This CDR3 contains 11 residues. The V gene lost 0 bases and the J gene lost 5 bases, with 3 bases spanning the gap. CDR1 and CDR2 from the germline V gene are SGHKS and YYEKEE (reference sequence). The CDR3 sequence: CASSLAHEQYF. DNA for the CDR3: TGTGCCAGCAGCTTGGCTCACGAGCAGTACTTC.

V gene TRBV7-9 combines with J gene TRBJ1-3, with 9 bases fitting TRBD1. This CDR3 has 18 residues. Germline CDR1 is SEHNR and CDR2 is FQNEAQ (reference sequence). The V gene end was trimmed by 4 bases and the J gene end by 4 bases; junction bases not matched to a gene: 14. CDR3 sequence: CASSSPTAIQGAGNTIYF. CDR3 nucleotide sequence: TGTGCCAGCAGCTCCCCAACGGCTATACAGGGGGCAGGAAACACCATATATTTT.

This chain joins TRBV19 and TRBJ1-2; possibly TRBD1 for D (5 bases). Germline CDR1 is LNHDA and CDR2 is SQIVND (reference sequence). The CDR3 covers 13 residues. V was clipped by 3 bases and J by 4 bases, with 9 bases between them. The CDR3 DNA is TGTGCCAGTAGTATGGGGCCAGCCTATGGCTACACCTTC. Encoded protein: CASSMGPAYGYTF.

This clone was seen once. The CDR3 here is CSVETTGFFSGNTIYF. The CDR3 DNA follows: TGCAGCGTTGAAACGACAGGGTTTTTCTCTGGAAACACCATATATTTT. The V gene is TRBV29-1, the J gene TRBJ1-3; 7 bases are shared with TRBD1. Germline CDR1 and CDR2: SQVTM and ANQGSEA. V dropped 2 bases and J dropped 0; count of bases not matched to a gene: 7. The CDR3 runs to 16 residues.

CDR3 sequence: CASSVDGTHSYEQYF. In nucleotides, the CDR3 is TGTGCCAGCAGCGTAGACGGGACTCACTCCTACGAGCAGTACTTC. The chain is built from TRBV9 and TRBJ2-7; a possible D gene is TRBD2 (6 bases). Between the trimmed V and J ends, which lost 0 bases and 0 bases, there was a span of 10 bases. This CDR3 has 15 residues. Germline CDR1 and CDR2: SGDLS and YYNGEE.

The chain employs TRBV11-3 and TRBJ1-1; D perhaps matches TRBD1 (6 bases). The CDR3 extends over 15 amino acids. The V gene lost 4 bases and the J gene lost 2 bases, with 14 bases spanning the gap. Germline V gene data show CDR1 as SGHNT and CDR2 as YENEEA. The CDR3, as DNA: TGTGCCAGCAGCTCACAGGGTGGGGGCAACACTGAAGCTTTCTTT. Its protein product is CASSSQGGGNTEAFF.

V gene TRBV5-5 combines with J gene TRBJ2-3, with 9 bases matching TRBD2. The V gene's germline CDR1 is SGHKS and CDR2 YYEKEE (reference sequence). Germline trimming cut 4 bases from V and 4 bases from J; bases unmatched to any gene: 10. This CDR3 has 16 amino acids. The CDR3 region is CASSAGLAGAADTQYF. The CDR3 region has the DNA TGTGCCAGCAGCGCTGGCTTAGCGGGAGCTGCAGATACGCAGTATTTT. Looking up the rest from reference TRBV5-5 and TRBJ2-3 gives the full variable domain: DAGVTQSPTHLIKTRGQQVTLRCSPISGHKSVSWYQQVLGQGPQFIFQYYEKEERGRGNFPDRFSARQFPNYSSELNVNALLLGDSALYLCASSAGLAGAADTQYFGPGTRLTVL.

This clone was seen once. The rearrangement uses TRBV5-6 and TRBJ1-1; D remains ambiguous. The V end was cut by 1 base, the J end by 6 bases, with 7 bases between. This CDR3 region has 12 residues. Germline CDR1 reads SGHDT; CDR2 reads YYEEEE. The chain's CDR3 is CASSLSGSEAFF. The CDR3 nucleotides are TGTGCCAGCAGCTTGTCGGGTTCTGAAGCTTTCTTT.

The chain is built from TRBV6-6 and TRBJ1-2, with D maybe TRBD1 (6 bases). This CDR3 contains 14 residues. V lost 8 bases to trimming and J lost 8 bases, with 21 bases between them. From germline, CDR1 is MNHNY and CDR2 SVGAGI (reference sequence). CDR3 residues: CASFETGGKGGYTF. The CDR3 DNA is TGTGCCAGCTTCGAGACAGGTGGAAAGGGAGGCTACACCTTC.

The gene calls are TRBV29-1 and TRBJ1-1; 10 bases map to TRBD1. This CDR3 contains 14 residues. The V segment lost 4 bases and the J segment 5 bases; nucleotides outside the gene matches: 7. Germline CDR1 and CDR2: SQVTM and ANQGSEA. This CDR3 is CSVARRTGGTEAFF. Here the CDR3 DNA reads TGCAGCGTTGCTCGAAGGACAGGGGGTACTGAAGCTTTCTTT.

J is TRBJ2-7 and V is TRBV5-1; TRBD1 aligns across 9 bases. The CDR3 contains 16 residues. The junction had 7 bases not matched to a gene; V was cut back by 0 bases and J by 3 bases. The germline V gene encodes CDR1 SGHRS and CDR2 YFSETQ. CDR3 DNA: TGCGCCAGCAGCTTGGCCCCGGGACAGGGACTCTACGAGCAGTACTTC. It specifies CASSLAPGQGLYEQYF.

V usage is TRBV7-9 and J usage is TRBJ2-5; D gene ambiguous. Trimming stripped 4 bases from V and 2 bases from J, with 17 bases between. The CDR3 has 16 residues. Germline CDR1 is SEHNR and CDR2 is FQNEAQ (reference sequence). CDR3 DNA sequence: TGTGCCAGCAGCTCTGAAGACTCGCTCCAGCAAGAGACCCAGTACTTC. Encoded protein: CASSSEDSLQQETQYF.

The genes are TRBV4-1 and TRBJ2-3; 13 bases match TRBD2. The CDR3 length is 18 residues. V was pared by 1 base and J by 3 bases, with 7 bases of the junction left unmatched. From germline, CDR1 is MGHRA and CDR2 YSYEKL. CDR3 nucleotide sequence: TGCGCCAGCAGCCAAGCACCTGGACTAGCGGGAGAGACAGATACGCAGTATTTT. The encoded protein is CASSQAPGLAGETDTQYF.

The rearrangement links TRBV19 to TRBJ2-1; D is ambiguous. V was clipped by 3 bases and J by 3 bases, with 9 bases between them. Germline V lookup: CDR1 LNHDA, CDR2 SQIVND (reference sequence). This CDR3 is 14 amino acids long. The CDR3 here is CASSMMAGYNEQFF. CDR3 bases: TGTGCCAGTAGTATGATGGCAGGCTACAATGAGCAGTTCTTC.

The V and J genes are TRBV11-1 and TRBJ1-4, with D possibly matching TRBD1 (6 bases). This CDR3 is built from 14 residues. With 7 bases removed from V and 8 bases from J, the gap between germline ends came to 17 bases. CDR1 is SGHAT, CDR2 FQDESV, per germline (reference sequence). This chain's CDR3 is CASTPDRQGEKLFF. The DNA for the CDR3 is TGTGCCAGCACCCCGGACCGCCAGGGGGAAAAACTGTTTTTT.

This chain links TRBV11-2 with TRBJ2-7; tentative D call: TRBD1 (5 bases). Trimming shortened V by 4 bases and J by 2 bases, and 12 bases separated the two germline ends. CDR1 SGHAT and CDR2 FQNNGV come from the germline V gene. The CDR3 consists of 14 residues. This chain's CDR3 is CASSSYRQTYEQYF. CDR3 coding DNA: TGTGCCAGCAGCTCTTACCGACAGACCTACGAGCAGTACTTC.

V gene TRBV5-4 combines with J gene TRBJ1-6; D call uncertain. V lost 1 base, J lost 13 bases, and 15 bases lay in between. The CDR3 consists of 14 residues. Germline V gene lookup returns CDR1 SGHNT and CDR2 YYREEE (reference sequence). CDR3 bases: TGTGCCAGCAGCTTGTCGCCTCGGGGTCACCCCCTCCACTTT. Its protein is CASSLSPRGHPLHF.

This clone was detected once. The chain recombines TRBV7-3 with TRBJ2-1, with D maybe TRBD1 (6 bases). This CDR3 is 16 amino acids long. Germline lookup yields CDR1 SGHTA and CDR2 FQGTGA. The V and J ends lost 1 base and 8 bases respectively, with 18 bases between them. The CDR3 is CASSLKGRAGVDEQFF. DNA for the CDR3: TGTGCCAGCAGCTTAAAGGGTCGGGCAGGGGTCGATGAGCAGTTCTTC.

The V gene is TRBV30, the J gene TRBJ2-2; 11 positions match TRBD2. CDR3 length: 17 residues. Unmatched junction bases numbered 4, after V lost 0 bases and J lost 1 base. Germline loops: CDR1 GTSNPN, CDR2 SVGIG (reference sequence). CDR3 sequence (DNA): TGTGCCTGGAGTGTACTAGCGGGGGCCCTGAACACCGGGGAGCTGTTTTTT. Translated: CAWSVLAGALNTGELFF.